The T cell receptor (beta chain) under discussion was sequenced for a study of blood T cell repertoires in COVID-19. Study information: The United States, Italy and Spain provided the acute and convalescent COVID-19 samples. PBMCs, B-cell-depleted T cells, or T cells were the source of the cDNA or gDNA that made up the material.

The V gene lost 4 bases and the J gene lost 3 bases, with 14 bases spanning the gap. Germline CDR1 is SGHRS and CDR2 is YFSETQ. This CDR3 is built from 14 residues. Authors' processing steps: Counts of nucleated cells, estimated from reference gene primer amplification, were obtained. Clones were read by immunoSEQ multiplex PCR, and TCRdb kept only the in-frame ones, dropping some. V, J and clone size derive from that table, while D and trimming were established from the DNA sequence. The sample contains roughly 220,000 clones, approximately 86% of which appear only once. The sequencing input was peripheral blood. The J gene is TRBJ2-7, the V gene TRBV5-1, with D perhaps matching TRBD1 (6 bases). The receptor's source is a man aged 55-75 years with acute or convalescent COVID-19. The DNA for the CDR3 is TGCGCCAGCAGCCCTCAGGGGCCCCTCTACGAGCAGTACTTC. It specifies CASSPQGPLYEQYF. The whole variable domain, remainder taken from reference TRBV5-1 and TRBJ2-7, is KAGVTQTPRYLIKTRGQQVTLSCSPISGHRSVSWYQQTPGQGLQFLFEYFSETQRNKGNFPGRFSGRQFSNSRSEMNVSTLELGDSALYLCASSPQGPLYEQYFGPGTRLTVT.